This T cell receptor (beta chain) stems from a study of blood T cells in healthy people across ages. Findings and limits, study-wide: Significant beta diversity loss was already apparent by age approximately 37, declining roughly linearly. Long-lived donors had more naive CD4+ cells and higher diversity than aged donors. Expanded clonotype changes were possibly confounded by unknown donor CMV status.

Then a second PCR, running about 6 to 12 cycles, was carried out with a sample-barcoded 5' primer and a J-beta primer mix. One entry per CDR3 protein, called by TCRdb with MiXCR from the 5' RACE reads. The sample gives 630,000 or so distinct CDR3 sequences, about 32% of which show up once; approximately 15% is in the top ten. A remark on this clonotype: Its specificity is unknown.

The clonotype originates from a woman of 80 years or more in good health. The sample comprised blood.

The CDR3 sequence is CALQGDSEKLFF. Written as DNA, the CDR3 is TGTGCCCTACAGGGGGATAGTGAAAAACTGTTTTTT. The chain joins TRBV30 to TRBJ1-4, with TRBD1 identical over 8 bases. The CDR3 consists of 12 residues. Trimming cost V 8 bases and J 7 bases; bases outside gene matches: 6. Germline CDR1 and CDR2: GTSNPN and SVGIG (reference sequence).